The sequence of this T cell receptor beta chain was determined in a study of blood T cell repertoires in COVID-19. V lost 4 bases, J lost 0 bases, and 11 bases stayed unmatched. The CDR3 runs 17 residues. Germline CDR1 KGHSH, CDR2 LQKENI. Living in under 30 US areas, the participants were between roughly 18 and 89 years of age. Each recovered donor of Cohort 3 presented with two negative PCRs, clearance, or symptom resolution. How the authors handled the data: Researchers report that nucleated cell counts were estimated from reference gene primer amplification. Generated by immunoSEQ multiplex PCR, the TCRdb table keeps only in-frame clones and is missing some. V, J and clone size reflect that table, while D and trimming were determined from the DNA. The repertoire holds fewer than 350,000 clones, with approximately 88% as singletons.

The chain has TRBV18 and TRBJ2-7, with TRBD2 matching over 8 bases. The specimen was PBMCs or T cells enriched from blood (not recorded which). This receptor was obtained from a woman aged 35 to 49 who had recovered from COVID-19. The DNA for the CDR3 is TGTGCCAGCTCACTAGTGGGGTCTAGCGGGTACTCCTACGAGCAGTACTTC. Protein product: CASSLVGSSGYSYEQYF.